The clone carrying this T cell receptor beta chain was seen a few times. The V gene's germline CDR1 is SGHVS and CDR2 FNYEAQ. The CDR3 is made up of 20 amino acids. Trimming cost V 2 bases and J 0 bases; bases outside gene matches: 12. The time point was: pre-sensitization, week 0. Described treatment: therapeutic diphenylcyclopropenone sensitization with weekly scalp DPC. Using its own MiXCR run on the RACE reads, TCRdb lists one record per CDR3 protein. Altogether 300,000 to 450,000 distinct CDR3 sequences are present, 4.5% to 7% being singletons, with the ten largest covering over 6.5%. This entry comes from a study of human T cells and chemical hapten exposure. Across the study: Patch tests containing 0.01% DPC, applied to the upper back, were read at 6 days.

This TCR came from a young woman with alopecia areata. Some clones in this sample may be carry-over from other donors' samples. The rearrangement links TRBV7-6 to TRBJ2-6, with 8 bases matching TRBD1. The source material was whole blood, sampled in connection with sensitization to the hapten diphenylcyclopropenone (DPC). The CDR3 here is CASSLYVTGGQTSGANVLTF. Here the CDR3 DNA reads TGTGCCAGCAGCTTATATGTCACAGGGGGTCAAACCTCTGGGGCCAACGTCCTGACTTTC.